This passage covers 12 T cell receptor beta chains from one sample sequenced in a study of shared clonotypes between healthy human individuals. The repertoire was sequenced with immunoSEQ multiplex PCR; TCRdb's copy has only in-frame clones and lacks some. The table lists about 1 million clones, about 75% of them singletons, with 1.2% to 1.5% in the top ten. Source material: memory CD4+ T cells sorted from blood. Sample subset: CD45RA-negative fraction. The receptors were sampled from a young man in good health.

V gene TRBV27 combines with J gene TRBJ1-6; D might be TRBD1 (6 bases). The V gene's germline CDR1 is MNHEY and CDR2 SMNVEV (reference sequence). V dropped 2 bases and J dropped 7 bases, with 18 bases sitting between them. The length of the CDR3 is 17 residues. In DNA form, the CDR3 reads TGTGCCAGCAGTTTACGGGGGCAGATCCGTTGGAATTCACCCCTCCACTTT. The encoded protein is CASSLRGQIRWNSPLHF.

This chain links TRBV10-2 with TRBJ2-1; 7 positions agree with TRBD1. This CDR3 comprises 14 residues. The junction had 7 bases not matched to a gene; V was cut back by 1 base and J by 10 bases. In germline, CDR1 is WSHSY, CDR2 SAAADI. The CDR3, as DNA: TGCGCCAGCAGTGAGTTTACGCCGACAGGGGAGCAGTTCTTC. It encodes CASSEFTPTGEQFF.

This clone turned up a few times. The chain combines TRBV5-6 with TRBJ2-3; D might be TRBD1 (5 bases). Per germline, CDR1 SGHDT and CDR2 YYEEEE. The V and J ends lost 1 base and 2 bases respectively, with 11 bases between them. This CDR3 has 15 residues. CDR3 DNA: TGTGCCAGCAGCTTGACGGCAGGGCCCACAGATACGCAGTATTTT. It translates to CASSLTAGPTDTQYF. Full variable domain (rest looked up from reference TRBV5-6 and TRBJ2-3): DAGVTQSPTHLIKTRGQQVTLRCSPKSGHDTVSWYQQALGQGPQFIFQYYEEEERQRGNFPDRFSGHQFPNYSSELNVNALLLGDSALYLCASSLTAGPTDTQYFGPGTRLTVL.

CDR3 residues: CASRLQRESYEQYF. The CDR3 coding sequence is TGTGCCAGCCGTCTCCAGCGGGAGTCCTACGAGCAGTACTTC. The chain combines TRBV6-1 with TRBJ2-7, with 8 positions matching TRBD2. Germline-derived CDR1 and CDR2 are MNHNS and SASEGT. CDR3 size: 14 residues. Losses at the gene ends were 8 bases for V and 1 base for J; bases not matched to a gene: 7.

The rearrangement uses TRBV19 and TRBJ2-6; a weak D match, TRBD2 (5 bases). Trimming removed 5 bases at V and 0 bases at J, with 8 bases between. This CDR3 is built from 15 residues. Germline V gene data show CDR1 as LNHDA and CDR2 as SQIVND (reference sequence). CDR3 DNA sequence: TGTGCCAGTAGTGGGGAGAACTCTGGGGCCAACGTCCTGACTTTC. Protein sequence: CASSGENSGANVLTF. Filled out from reference TRBV19 and TRBJ2-6, the complete variable domain reads DGGITQSPKYLFRKEGQNVTLSCEQNLNHDAMYWYRQDPGQGLRLIYYSQIVNDFQKGDIAEGYSVSREKKESFPLTVTSAQKNPTAFYLCASSGENSGANVLTFGAGSRLTVL.

The gene calls are TRBV5-1 and TRBJ2-1; D uncertain. The CDR3 totals 11 residues. V was clipped by 0 bases and J by 10 bases, with 5 bases between them. Germline CDR1 and CDR2: SGHRS and YFSETQ. The chain's CDR3 is CASSLGREQFF. The CDR3 nucleotides are TGCGCCAGCAGCTTGGGGAGAGAGCAGTTCTTC. Looking up the rest from reference TRBV5-1 and TRBJ2-1 gives the full variable domain: KAGVTQTPRYLIKTRGQQVTLSCSPISGHRSVSWYQQTPGQGLQFLFEYFSETQRNKGNFPGRFSGRQFSNSRSEMNVSTLELGDSALYLCASSLGREQFFGPGTRLTVL.

The rearrangement links TRBV4-2 to TRBJ1-3, with a weak D call TRBD1 (5 bases). V lost 5 bases and J lost 0, with 14 bases in between. From germline, CDR1 is LGHNA and CDR2 YNFKEQ. The CDR3 has 16 amino acids. The CDR3 sequence is CASSKLTDRSGNTIYF. The CDR3 DNA sequence: TGTGCCAGCAGCAAGTTGACAGATCGCTCTGGAAACACCATATATTTT.

In regard to this clone: At the DNA level, this CDR3 is encoded by other sequences in the same sample as well. V and J are TRBV20-1 and TRBJ1-1; 7 positions agree with TRBD1. The CDR3 runs to 11 residues. CDR1 is DFQATT, CDR2 SNEGSKA, per germline (reference sequence). Losses at the gene ends were 3 bases for V and 8 bases for J; bases not matched to a gene: 3. The CDR3 DNA reads TGCAGTGCTAGGGAGACAGGGGAAGCTTTCTTT. It translates to CSARETGEAFF.

V is TRBV6-1 and J is TRBJ2-7, with D possibly being TRBD1 (5 bases). Trimming took off 2 bases at V and 3 bases at J, with 14 bases between the two ends. The CDR3 is 15 amino acids. Germline CDR1 and CDR2: MNHNS and SASEGT. The CDR3 loop reads CASSEQAGRYYEQYF. Here the CDR3 DNA reads TGTGCCAGCAGTGAACAAGCAGGGCGATACTACGAGCAGTACTTC.

V gene TRBV7-2 combines with J gene TRBJ1-4; 9 bases line up with TRBD1. Germline loops: CDR1 SGHTA, CDR2 FQGNSA. The CDR3 is 15 residues long. V lost 6 bases and J lost 8; bases outside the gene matches: 10. The CDR3 loop is CASSRPGQGEEKLFF. CDR3 DNA: TGTGCCAGCAGTCGTCCGGGACAGGGTGAAGAAAAACTGTTTTTT.

The chain couples TRBV7-9 to TRBJ1-1; TRBD1 matches 7 bases. The V and J ends lost 1 base and 4 bases, in that order; junction bases with no gene match: 6. The germline gives CDR1 SEHNR, CDR2 FQNEAQ (reference sequence). The CDR3 runs to 15 residues. The CDR3 is CASSLEGALGTEAFF. The CDR3 DNA follows: TGTGCCAGCAGCTTAGAGGGGGCCCTCGGCACTGAAGCTTTCTTT.

This chain joins TRBV5-1 and TRBJ1-4, with D perhaps TRBD1 (6 bases). Germline V gene sequence: CDR1 SGHRS, CDR2 YFSETQ. This CDR3 region has 14 residues. Trimming stripped 7 bases from V and 3 bases from J, with 13 bases between. The CDR3 DNA reads as TGCGCCAGCGGAACAGGGTCGTCTAATGAAAAACTGTTTTTT. It is translated as CASGTGSSNEKLFF. The whole variable domain, filled in from reference TRBV5-1 and TRBJ1-4, reads KAGVTQTPRYLIKTRGQQVTLSCSPISGHRSVSWYQQTPGQGLQFLFEYFSETQRNKGNFPGRFSGRQFSNSRSEMNVSTLELGDSALYLCASGTGSSNEKLFFGSGTQLSVL.